These 3 T cell receptor beta chains were sequenced from one sample in a study of T cell repertoires in urothelial bladder cancer. Some clones are missing from TCRdb's copy, which holds only in-frame ones; the method was immunoSEQ multiplex PCR. The table shows 2,000 to 2,500 clones, with under 80% occurring only once. Sequencing was performed on tumor-infiltrating cells from bladder cancer. The receptors come from a human donor with urothelial carcinoma.

This chain links TRBV30 with TRBJ2-7; D is undetermined. The CDR3 runs to 14 residues. Germline V lookup: CDR1 GTSNPN, CDR2 SVGIG (reference sequence). The V gene lost 0 bases and the J gene lost 0 bases, with 9 bases spanning the gap. The CDR3 region is CAWSVLESSYEQYF. The CDR3 nucleotides read TGTGCCTGGAGTGTACTTGAGAGCTCCTACGAGCAGTACTTC.

V and J are TRBV7-7 and TRBJ2-5; 12 nucleotides agree with TRBD2. V was pared by 6 bases and J by 5 bases, with 7 bases of the junction left unmatched. Germline lookup yields CDR1 SSHAT and CDR2 FNYEAQ (reference sequence). This CDR3 comprises 15 residues. CDR3 region: CASSPSGGAAETQYF. CDR3 sequence (DNA): TGTGCCAGCAGTCCTAGCGGGGGGGCCGCCGAGACCCAGTACTTC.

The rearrangement joins TRBV6-5 to TRBJ2-3; TRBD2 might be the D (6 bases). Germline CDR1 and CDR2: MNHEY and SVGAGI. Trimming stripped 4 bases from V and 0 bases from J, with 8 bases between. The CDR3 totals 14 residues. CDR3 bases: TGTGCCAGCAGTTTTGGGGGGAGCACAGATACGCAGTATTTT. It encodes CASSFGGSTDTQYF.